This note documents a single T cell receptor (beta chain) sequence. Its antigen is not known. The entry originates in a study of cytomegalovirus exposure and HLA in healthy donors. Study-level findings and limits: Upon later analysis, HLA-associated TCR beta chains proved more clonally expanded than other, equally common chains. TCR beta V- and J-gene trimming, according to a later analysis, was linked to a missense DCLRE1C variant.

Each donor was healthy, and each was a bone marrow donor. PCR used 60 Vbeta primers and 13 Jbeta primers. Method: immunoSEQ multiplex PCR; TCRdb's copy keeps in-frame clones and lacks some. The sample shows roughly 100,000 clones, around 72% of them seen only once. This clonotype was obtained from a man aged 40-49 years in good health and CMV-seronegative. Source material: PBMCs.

The CDR3 region has the DNA TGCGCCAGCAGCCAACCAGGGGGCCGTGGTGAAGCTTTCTTT. Protein: CASSQPGGRGEAFF. The chain recombines TRBV4-1 with TRBJ1-1; 8 bases fit TRBD1. The germline CDR1 and CDR2 sequences are MGHRA and YSYEKL. Trimming at V came to 2 bases and at J to 7 bases, leaving 6 bases not matched to a gene. The CDR3 is made up of 14 amino acids.